A selection of T cell receptor beta chains follows, all from one sample in a study of persistence of HIV-infected CD4 T cells. The antigens of these receptors remain unknown. Repertoires were generated with immunoSEQ multiplex PCR, while TCRdb's copy carries only in-frame clones and drops some. The data contain about 40,000 clones, approximately 80% of them seen just once; the ten biggest clones take up 12% to 15%. The specimen comprised CD4+ T cells sorted from PBMCs after approximately 19-hour stimulation, sampled from a patient who received antiretroviral therapy. The receptors come from an adult man with HIV who was CMV-seropositive. CDR3s include the opening cysteine and the closing phenylalanine or tryptophan. D genes are given only for firm matches. Where a row states a size, it is once, few, many or the class of an expanded clone; other rows omit it.

CDR3 length,J gene,clone size,D gene,V gene,CDR3 DNA,CDR3 protein
12,TRBJ1-2,-,-,TRBV13,TGTGCCAGCAGCTGGACGGTTTATGGCTACACCTTC,CASSWTVYGYTF
14,TRBJ1-4,-,-,TRBV27,TGTGCCAGCAGTTTTCACGGGGAAGATGAAAAACTGTTTTTT,CASSFHGEDEKLFF
16,TRBJ2-5,-,-,TRBV18,TGTGCCAGCTCACCACCGGTTATAAGAAAGCAAGAGACCCAGTACTTC,CASSPPVIRKQETQYF
15,TRBJ2-7,-,TRBD1,TRBV6-2/TRBV6-3,TGTGCCAGCAGTTATCGTGGACAGGGAGCCTACGAGCAGTACTTC,CASSYRGQGAYEQYF
15,TRBJ1-1,few,TRBD1,TRBV5-5,TGTGCCAGCACCTTCTTAGGAGGGGGCAACACTGAAGCTTTCTTT,CASTFLGGGNTEAFF
15,TRBJ2-7,-,-,TRBV7-2,TGTGCCAGCAGCTTAAGTTGGCGGGACTCCTACGAGCAGTACTTC,CASSLSWRDSYEQYF
14,TRBJ1-1,-,-,TRBV11-1,TGTGCCAGCAGCTCTGGACGGTGGAACACTGAAGCTTTCTTT,CASSSGRWNTEAFF
13,TRBJ1-1,-,-,TRBV2,TGTGCCAGCACTGAAATGGGAGCCACTGAAGCTTTCTTT,CASTEMGATEAFF
15,TRBJ1-1,once,TRBD1,TRBV10-3,TGTGCCATCAGAATGGAGGGACAGGGAAGAACTGAAGCTTTCTTT,CAIRMEGQGRTEAFF
12,TRBJ2-3,-,-,TRBV29-1,TGCAGCGTTGTAGTCAGCACAGATACGCAGTATTTT,CSVVVSTDTQYF
14,TRBJ2-7,few,-,TRBV6-5,TGTGCCAGCAGACCGACCGGGGCCTTCTACGAGCAGTACTTC,CASRPTGAFYEQYF
14,TRBJ1-1,-,-,TRBV9,TGTGCCAGCAGCGTAGGAGGGGGAGAAACTGAAGCTTTCTTT,CASSVGGGETEAFF
15,TRBJ1-5,-,-,TRBV6-5,TGTGCCAGCAGACCCAGGGTCGGAAGCAATCAGCCCCAGCATTTT,CASRPRVGSNQPQHF
18,TRBJ1-5,few,-,TRBV5-1,TGCGCCAGCAGCCCTTATCCGACAGGACCCAATTTCAATCAGCCCCAGCATTTT,CASSPYPTGPNFNQPQHF
15,TRBJ1-5,few,-,TRBV6-5,TGTGCCAGCAGTACCTCAGGGTCGGGCAATCAGCCCCAGCATTTT,CASSTSGSGNQPQHF
15,TRBJ2-6,-,-,TRBV5-6,TGTGCCAGCAGCTACAGGGAGTCTGGGGCCAACGTCCTGACTTTC,CASSYRESGANVLTF
14,TRBJ1-6,-,TRBD1,TRBV7-2,TGTGCCAGCAGCCCGGGACAGCCAAATTCACCCCTCCACTTT,CASSPGQPNSPLHF
11,TRBJ2-7,-,-,TRBV6-5,TGTGCCAGCAGTTCCCAATACGAGCAGTACTTC,CASSSQYEQYF
15,TRBJ2-5,once,-,TRBV7-2,TGTGCCAGCAGCCCATCGACCCTCCCCCAAGAGACCCAGTACTTC,CASSPSTLPQETQYF
15,TRBJ2-3,-,-,TRBV7-8,TGTGCCAGCAGCTTAGAAGGCGGGATTGGAGATACGCAGTATTTT,CASSLEGGIGDTQYF
13,TRBJ2-2,-,-,TRBV12-3/TRBV12-4,TGTGCCAGCAGTTTAAGACCCACCGGGGAGCTGTTTTTT,CASSLRPTGELFF
16,TRBJ1-1,-,-,TRBV4-3,TGCGCCAGCAGCCAAGGACCGGCAGGGTTAGACACTGAAGCTTTCTTT,CASSQGPAGLDTEAFF
13,TRBJ1-1,-,-,TRBV27,TGTGCCAGCAGTTTAGAGTTGAACACTGAAGCTTTCTTT,CASSLELNTEAFF
17,TRBJ1-5,-,TRBD1,TRBV10-3,TGTGCCATCAGCGAAGCACAGGGGGCAAAGGGCAATCAGCCCCAGCATTTT,CAISEAQGAKGNQPQHF
13,TRBJ2-7,once,-,TRBV7-8,TGTGCCAGCAGCTTACAGGTTTCCTACGAGCAGTACTTC,CASSLQVSYEQYF
16,TRBJ2-1,-,TRBD2,TRBV5-4,TGTGCCAGCACCCGGACTAGCGGGAGCTCCTACAATGAGCAGTTCTTC,CASTRTSGSSYNEQFF
13,TRBJ2-1,-,-,TRBV18,TGTGCCAGCTCACCACAAGGACAGTCTGAGCAGTTCTTC,CASSPQGQSEQFF
13,TRBJ2-7,-,-,TRBV6-5,TGTGCCAGCTCTTGGGGCGGGCGCTACGAGCAGTACTTC,CASSWGGRYEQYF
13,TRBJ2-7,-,-,TRBV4-1,TGCGCCAGCAGCCTCCCCCGGGGCGAAGAGCAGTACTTC,CASSLPRGEEQYF
13,TRBJ2-2,-,-,TRBV12-3/TRBV12-4,TGTGCCAGCAGTCTCGGAAGGACCGGGGAGCTGTTTTTT,CASSLGRTGELFF
14,TRBJ1-5,-,-,TRBV30,TGTGCCTGGAGTTCGAACAGGGTACGGCAGCCCCAGCATTTT,CAWSSNRVRQPQHF
13,TRBJ2-2,-,-,TRBV10-3,TGTGCCATTACGGACAGGAACACCGGGGAGCTGTTTTTT,CAITDRNTGELFF
20,TRBJ2-3,-,TRBD2,TRBV4-2,TGTGCCAGCAGCCAAGATGGTTACGGGACTAGCGGGAGTTTCACAGATACGCAGTATTTT,CASSQDGYGTSGSFTDTQYF
17,TRBJ1-3,-,-,TRBV3-1/TRBV3-2,TGTGCCAGCAGCCGGGTCGCACAGGGAGGTTCTGGAAACACCATATATTTT,CASSRVAQGGSGNTIYF
16,TRBJ1-4,-,TRBD1,TRBV9,TGTGCCAGCAGCCAACAGGGGGCAGGGGGAGGTGAAAAACTGTTTTTT,CASSQQGAGGGEKLFF
17,TRBJ1-1,-,-,TRBV18,TGTGCCAGCTCACTTCAGTCAGGGCACGTTGGGAACACTGAAGCTTTCTTT,CASSLQSGHVGNTEAFF
15,TRBJ2-2,few,TRBD2,TRBV9,TGTGCCAGCAGCGTTAGCGGGAGGGCCGTCGGGGAGCTGTTTTTT,CASSVSGRAVGELFF
16,TRBJ2-2,once,-,TRBV5-1,TGCGCCAGCAGCTTGTTTACGGGACACAACACCGGGGAGCTGTTTTTT,CASSLFTGHNTGELFF
14,TRBJ2-7,-,-,TRBV9,TGTGCCAGCAGCGTAGAGGGAAACATCCACGAGCAGTACTTC,CASSVEGNIHEQYF
15,TRBJ1-2,-,-,TRBV11-2,TGTGCCAGCAGCCCGAAGGGGGGGCGCGACTATGGCTACACCTTC,CASSPKGGRDYGYTF
13,TRBJ2-2,-,-,TRBV4-1,TGCGCCAGCCGGTTACACGACACCGGGGAGCTGTTTTTT,CASRLHDTGELFF
15,TRBJ1-3,-,-,TRBV7-2,TGTGCCAGCAAAAAAGGCGGGTCGGCTGGAAACACCATATATTTT,CASKKGGSAGNTIYF
15,TRBJ2-7,-,TRBD2,TRBV27,TGTGCCAGCAGTTTAAGAACTAGCGGGAGCAGGGAGCAGTACTTC,CASSLRTSGSREQYF
15,TRBJ1-5,-,-,TRBV6-5,TGTGCCAGCAGCGATCAGGCCCTCGGGGGTCAGCCCCAGCATTTT,CASSDQALGGQPQHF
12,TRBJ1-2,-,-,TRBV2,TGTGCCAGCAGTGAAAATAACTATGGCTACACCTTC,CASSENNYGYTF
14,TRBJ2-5,once,TRBD2,TRBV5-1,TGCGCCAGCAGCCCCGGGGGGTCCCAAGAGACCCAGTACTTC,CASSPGGSQETQYF
16,TRBJ2-7,-,TRBD2,TRBV3-1/TRBV3-2,TGTGCCAGCAGCCCCTTTAGCGGCGGGAGCCGCAACGAGCAGTACTTC,CASSPFSGGSRNEQYF
15,TRBJ2-2,-,-,TRBV10-3,TGTGCCATCGGGGCAGCGGTAGGGGACACCGGGGAGCTGTTTTTT,CAIGAAVGDTGELFF
13,TRBJ2-7,-,TRBD2,TRBV30,TGTGCCTGGAGCTCAGCGGGGTACTACGAGCAGTACTTC,CAWSSAGYYEQYF
12,TRBJ2-7,few,-,TRBV10-3,TGTGCCATCACCCAGGGTCCCGACGAGCAGTACTTC,CAITQGPDEQYF
14,TRBJ2-2,-,TRBD1,TRBV5-1,TGCGCCAGCAGGGGGACAGCGTGGGCCGGGGAGCTGTTTTTT,CASRGTAWAGELFF
17,TRBJ1-2,-,-,TRBV19,TGTGCCAGTAGTGTAGGGACGGACTCTAGATCTAACTATGGCTACACCTTC,CASSVGTDSRSNYGYTF
13,TRBJ1-2,-,-,TRBV6-5,TGTGCCAGCAGGGGGGGCCCTAAGGGCTACTACACCTTC,CASRGGPKGYYTF
15,TRBJ1-1,-,-,TRBV5-1,TGCGCCAGCAGCTTGTCGGGGACTTCGAACACTGAAGCTTTCTTT,CASSLSGTSNTEAFF
13,TRBJ1-1,-,-,TRBV11-3,TGTGCCAGCAGCCGTCGTTGGGGCACTGAAGCTTTCTTT,CASSRRWGTEAFF
13,TRBJ1-1,-,-,TRBV19,TGTGCCAGTAGTAGGGACAAGAACACTGAAGCTTTCTTT,CASSRDKNTEAFF
13,TRBJ1-2,-,-,TRBV7-9,TGTGCCAGCAGCTTAAACCAGAACTATGGCTACACCTTC,CASSLNQNYGYTF
14,TRBJ2-5,-,-,TRBV19,TGTGCCAGTAGTATAGACCACCGGGGGGAGACCCAGTACTTC,CASSIDHRGETQYF
13,TRBJ1-1,-,-,TRBV7-3,TGTGCCAGCAGCTCGGGCAGGGACACTGAAGCTTTCTTT,CASSSGRDTEAFF
16,TRBJ2-1,-,-,TRBV4-3,TGCGCCAGCAGCCAAGGGTCCCCGGGAGCGCACAATGAGCAGTTCTTC,CASSQGSPGAHNEQFF